The clone carrying this T cell receptor beta chain was observed many times. Its antigen remains unidentified. The data belong to a study of tumor-infiltrating lymphocytes in primary liver carcinoma. Losses at the gene ends were 4 bases for V and 1 base for J; bases not matched to a gene: 16. Germline-derived CDR1 and CDR2 are SQVTM and ANQGSEA. This CDR3 has 18 amino acids. Study observations and caveats: Tumors had a significantly higher top-250-clone fraction than blood (p = 0.039).

DNA and RNA were both co-extracted from around 20-30 mg of bulk tissue that had not been sorted. Cases comprised patients with primary liver carcinoma who received surgical resection. The investigators made TCR beta cDNA from around 530 ng total RNA, using a constant-region primer. Three nested multiplex PCR rounds of slightly modified ARM-PCR generated TCR beta libraries. Forward primers for TRBV1-TRBV30 and a C-beta reverse primer served the first two PCR rounds, at around 9 cycles each. In TCRdb, the multiplex PCR reads were re-called with MiXCR into one record per CDR3 protein. The top ten clones hold approximately 10% of a sample with about 120,000 distinct CDR3 sequences, roughly three fifths of them seen once.

The specimen was liver tumor tissue from sampling region 1. Subset given: tumor region T1, superior pole. This sequence joins TRBV29-1 and TRBJ2-5, with 9 bases aligning to TRBD1. This TCR came from an older woman with primary liver carcinoma and hepatitis B virus infection. CDR3 sequence reads: CSVGFSPGTGPLQETQYF. DNA of the CDR3: TGCAGCGTTGGATTCTCTCCCGGGACAGGGCCTCTCCAAGAGACCCAGTACTTC.